Listed here are 17 T cell receptor beta chains from one sample, sequenced in a study of blood T cell repertoires in COVID-19. Profiled with immunoSEQ multiplex PCR; TCRdb holds only in-frame clones, not every one. The sample has approximately 120,000 clones; roughly 92% are singletons. The sample was peripheral blood. These receptors came from a man aged 50 or older with COVID-19, enrolled during active disease.

The chain links TRBV19 to TRBJ2-1; tentative D call: TRBD2 (6 bases). CDR3 length: 13 amino acids. Germline V gene data show CDR1 as LNHDA and CDR2 as SQIVND (reference sequence). Trimming stripped 3 bases from V and 7 bases from J, with 10 bases between. The CDR3 protein is CASSIGGGNEQFF. CDR3 bases: TGTGCCAGTAGTATTGGTGGAGGGAATGAGCAGTTCTTC.

The rearrangement joins TRBV6-5 to TRBJ2-3, with 13 bases fitting TRBD2. V dropped 2 bases and J dropped 9; count of bases not matched to a gene: 5. Per germline, CDR1 MNHEY and CDR2 SVGAGI. The CDR3 has 15 amino acids. The CDR3: CASSYPGTSGITQYF. DNA of the CDR3: TGTGCCAGCAGTTACCCAGGGACTAGCGGGATAACGCAGTATTTT.

This chain links TRBV11-1 with TRBJ2-2; 14 bases fit TRBD2. Trimming took 4 bases from V and 6 from J; bases not matched to a gene: 1. CDR1 and CDR2 (germline): SGHAT, FQDESV (reference sequence). The CDR3 consists of 15 residues. The CDR3 DNA reads as TGTGCCAGCAGCTCGACTAGCGGGAGGGCCGGGGAGCTGTTTTTT. Translation gives CASSSTSGRAGELFF.

The chain is built from TRBV28 and TRBJ2-1, with unresolved D. Germline lookup yields CDR1 MDHEN and CDR2 SYDVKM. This CDR3 contains 14 residues. Trimming took 10 bases from V and 4 from J, leaving 17 bases between them. The CDR3 DNA reads TGTGCCACGGTCCGGCCTCCAGGTTACAATGAGCAGTTCTTC. It translates to CATVRPPGYNEQFF.

The chain employs TRBV5-4 and TRBJ2-3; possibly TRBD2 for D (5 bases). This CDR3 region has 14 residues. Trimming left V 4 bases short and J 7 bases short, with 16 bases between. The germline gives CDR1 SGHNT, CDR2 YYREEE (reference sequence). CDR3 region: CASSQDKLGHTQYF. The CDR3 DNA is TGTGCCAGCAGCCAAGATAAACTAGGACATACGCAGTATTTT.

The chain carries TRBV6-5 and TRBJ2-2; TRBD2 matches at 12 bases. Germline V gives CDR1 MNHEY, CDR2 SVGAGI. The CDR3 length is 15 residues. Germline trimming cut 7 bases from V and 5 bases from J; bases unmatched to any gene: 5. As DNA, the CDR3 is TGTGCCAGCAATTCCGGGACTAGCGGGACCGGGGAGCTGTTTTTT. This gives the protein CASNSGTSGTGELFF.

The V and J genes are TRBV6-6 and TRBJ1-4, with a possible D match to TRBD1 (5 bases). There are 14 residues in the CDR3. The germline V and J ends were trimmed by 6 bases and 0 bases, with 8 bases remaining between them. Germline lookup yields CDR1 MNHNY and CDR2 SVGAGI (reference sequence). CDR3 bases: TGTGCCAGCAGCAGACAGACAACTAATGAAAAACTGTTTTTT. It yields the protein CASSRQTTNEKLFF.

The chain is built from TRBV18 and TRBJ2-3; 11 nucleotides agree with TRBD2. From germline, CDR1 is KGHSH and CDR2 LQKENI. The CDR3 totals 17 residues. V was clipped by 0 bases and J by 6 bases; unmatched bases: 8. The CDR3 reads CASSPPSASGRFDTQYF. In nucleotides, the CDR3 is TGTGCCAGCTCACCACCGTCTGCTAGCGGGAGGTTTGATACGCAGTATTTT.

This chain connects TRBV2 to TRBJ2-5, with D possibly being TRBD2 (6 bases). The CDR3 runs 14 residues. Trimming removed 8 bases at V and 1 base at J, with 14 bases between. CDR1 and CDR2 from the germline V gene are SNHLY and FYNNEI. As DNA, the CDR3 is TGTGCCAGCGGTACAGGAGGGGCCCAAGAGACCCAGTACTTC. Translated: CASGTGGAQETQYF.

This chain links TRBV5-1 with TRBJ1-2; a possible D gene is TRBD1 (6 bases). Looked up from germline, CDR1 is SGHRS and CDR2 is YFSETQ. The CDR3 contains 15 residues. The germline V and J ends were trimmed by 0 bases and 0 bases, with 9 bases remaining between them. The DNA for the CDR3 is TGCGCCAGCAGCTTGGAAAACAGGGCTAACTATGGCTACACCTTC. Amino acids: CASSLENRANYGYTF.

The V and J genes are TRBV7-2 and TRBJ2-3, with TRBD2 matching over 12 bases. Germline V gene sequence: CDR1 SGHTA, CDR2 FQGNSA. Germline trimming cut 2 bases from V and 2 bases from J; bases unmatched to any gene: 11. The CDR3 has 19 residues. CDR3 nucleotides: TGTGCCAGCAGCTTAAGGGGGGGAGGACTAGCGGGGAACACAGATACGCAGTATTTT. It translates to CASSLRGGGLAGNTDTQYF. Variable domain in full (rest from reference TRBV7-2 and TRBJ2-3): GAGVSQSPSNKVTEKGKDVELRCDPISGHTALYWYRQSLGQGLEFLIYFQGNSAPDKSGLPSDRFSAERTGGSVSTLTIQRTQQEDSAVYLCASSLRGGGLAGNTDTQYFGPGTRLTVL.

The chain couples TRBV4-1 to TRBJ1-1; 9 bases agree with TRBD1. This CDR3 has 15 amino acids. Per germline, CDR1 MGHRA and CDR2 YSYEKL. After removal of 3 bases from V and 0 bases from J, the junction contained 2 bases not matched to a gene. The CDR3 loop is CASSQGQGMNTEAFF. Written as DNA, the CDR3 is TGCGCCAGCAGCCAGGGACAGGGAATGAACACTGAAGCTTTCTTT.

V and J are TRBV7-2 and TRBJ2-1, with TRBD2 identical over 11 bases. Looked up from germline, CDR1 is SGHTA and CDR2 is FQGNSA. Trimming removed 5 bases from V and 6 bases from J; junction bases left unmatched: 9. This CDR3 has 16 amino acids. The CDR3 loop reads CASSPSSGRAVNEQFF. The CDR3, as DNA: TGTGCCAGCAGCCCCAGTAGCGGGAGGGCCGTCAATGAGCAGTTCTTC.

V usage is TRBV2 and J usage is TRBJ1-2; D perhaps matches TRBD1 (5 bases). V was cut by 4 bases and J by 0 bases, with 18 bases left in between. The CDR3 totals 17 residues. Germline values: CDR1 SNHLY, CDR2 FYNNEI. Here the CDR3 reads CASSARGHRNSNYGYTF. The CDR3 nucleotides read TGTGCCAGCAGTGCCCGCGGACACAGAAATTCTAACTATGGCTACACCTTC.

The J gene is TRBJ1-2, the V gene TRBV27, with 7 bases lining up with TRBD1. V was pared by 5 bases and J by 5 bases, with 8 bases of the junction left unmatched. CDR1 and CDR2 (germline): MNHEY, SMNVEV (reference sequence). The CDR3 has 14 amino acids. The CDR3 sequence is CASSPSTGRYGYTF. CDR3 DNA sequence: TGTGCCAGCAGTCCCTCGACAGGGAGATATGGCTACACCTTC.

This chain links TRBV5-1 with TRBJ1-1; D possibly corresponds to TRBD1 (6 bases). This CDR3 contains 17 residues. CDR1 is SGHRS, CDR2 YFSETQ, per germline. V shed 0 bases and J shed 1 base, with 16 bases lying between them. The CDR3 bases are TGCGCCAGCAGCTTGGAGAGGACAGTGGGGGCGAACACTGAAGCTTTCTTT. Translating gives CASSLERTVGANTEAFF.

CDR3 sequence (DNA): TGTGCCAGCATTTGTGGCAGGCCTTTCTACAATGAGCAGTTCTTC. This translates into CASICGRPFYNEQFF. The chain has TRBV21-1 and TRBJ2-1; TRBD1, the table's D call, lacks a check against the DNA. TRBV21-1 is given as a pseudogene. CDR3 length: 15 amino acids.